Following are 7 T cell receptor beta chains from one sample sequenced in a study of cytomegalovirus exposure and HLA in healthy donors. The PCR made use of 60 Vbeta and 13 Jbeta primers. The table came from immunoSEQ multiplex PCR; TCRdb's copy has only in-frame clones and leaves some out. The sample contains 150,000 to 200,000 clones, 65% to 85% of which appear only once. The material sequenced was PBMCs. The receptors derive from a man aged 35-49 years in good health and CMV-seropositive.

This clone was observed a few times. The rearrangement links TRBV4-2 to TRBJ1-1; perhaps TRBD1 as D (6 bases). The CDR3 extends over 14 amino acids. V shed 2 bases and J shed 0 bases, with 7 bases lying between them. Germline V gene sequence: CDR1 LGHNA, CDR2 YNFKEQ. CDR3 region: CASSQTGMNTEAFF. Written as DNA, the CDR3 is TGTGCCAGCAGCCAAACAGGGATGAACACTGAAGCTTTCTTT.

V gene TRBV5-8 combines with J gene TRBJ1-5; D remains ambiguous. The germline gives CDR1 SGHTS, CDR2 YDEGEE. V lost 3 bases to trimming and J lost 0 bases, with 10 bases between them. This CDR3 is built from 15 residues. CDR3 coding DNA: TGTGCCAGCAGCTGGGGAGGGTTTAGCAATCAGCCCCAGCATTTT. The encoded protein is CASSWGGFSNQPQHF.

The chain recombines TRBV7-6 with TRBJ2-6, with D possibly being TRBD1 (5 bases). Germline V gene data show CDR1 as SGHVS and CDR2 as FNYEAQ. The CDR3 length is 18 residues. Trimming left V 4 bases short and J 1 base short, with 17 bases between. CDR3 region: CASSSAAGYGSGANVLTF. CDR3 coding DNA: TGTGCCAGCAGCTCCGCGGCAGGGTATGGATCTGGGGCCAACGTCCTGACTTTC.

Here the CDR3 reads CASSLARGWRGNTIYF. Written as DNA, the CDR3 is TGTGCCAGCAGCTTGGCTCGGGGTTGGCGGGGAAACACCATATATTTT. The chain carries TRBV5-4 and TRBJ1-3, with D hard to call. This CDR3 region has 16 residues. Per germline, CDR1 SGHNT and CDR2 YYREEE (reference sequence). With 0 bases removed from V and 4 bases from J, the gap between germline ends came to 14 bases.

The chain has TRBV7-2 and TRBJ2-5; D remains ambiguous. Germline loops: CDR1 SGHTA, CDR2 FQGNSA. This CDR3 is built from 11 residues. Between the trimmed V and J ends, which lost 5 bases and 3 bases, there was a span of 4 bases. In DNA form, the CDR3 reads TGTGCCAGCAGCCCCAAAGAGACCCAGTACTTC. Its translation is CASSPKETQYF.

The chain joins TRBV5-1 to TRBJ1-3; D is ambiguous. V gave up 0 bases and J gave up 0 bases, with 7 bases separating them. This CDR3 has 15 residues. CDR1 is SGHRS and CDR2 is YFSETQ in the germline V gene. CDR3 DNA: TGCGCCAGCAGCTTGGAACTGAGCTCTGGAAACACCATATATTTT. This translates into CASSLELSSGNTIYF.

The rearrangement joins TRBV4-1 to TRBJ2-7, with 8 nucleotides matching TRBD1. Losses at the gene ends were 0 bases for V and 4 bases for J; bases not matched to a gene: 11. In germline, CDR1 is MGHRA, CDR2 YSYEKL. CDR3 length: 17 residues. The CDR3 spells CASSQDPGQGQGYEQYF. DNA of the CDR3: TGCGCCAGCAGCCAAGATCCCGGACAGGGCCAAGGTTACGAGCAGTACTTC.